The subject of this entry is one TCR beta chain. The antigen is undetermined. These data belong to a study of cytomegalovirus exposure and HLA in healthy donors. In the study overall: The 95 to 150 validation repertoires used the same platform as the approximately 700 first-cohort repertoires, a later analysis reported.

Germline loops: CDR1 WNHNN, CDR2 SYGVQD (reference sequence). Trimming at V came to 0 bases and at J to 2 bases, leaving 3 bases not matched to a gene. This CDR3 region has 15 residues. Study findings and constraints: Cytomegalovirus status, reportedly, was diagnosed with high specificity and sensitivity by the classifier. As confirmed in vitro, a few CMV-associated chains were specific for CMV antigens.

The donors formed part of the 120-subject validation cohort, distinct from the roughly 700-subject first cohort. Generated by immunoSEQ multiplex PCR, the TCRdb table keeps only in-frame clones and is missing some. The sample includes about 280,000 clones, around 87% of them seen just once. This chain uses TRBV10-1 with TRBJ2-7; 8 bases line up with TRBD2. The specimen was PBMCs. This receptor was obtained from a woman aged 18-35 years in good health and CMV-seronegative. CDR3 bases: TGCGCCAGCAGTGAGTCTAGCGGGGTCACCTACGAGCAGTACTTC. This sequence encodes CASSESSGVTYEQYF.